Reported below is one TCR beta chain. Its antigen specificity is not known. Base qualities were left out, and no much larger clone turns up one base away. The cohort comprised 670 or so healthy bone marrow donors. All cohort members were sampled while nominally healthy, although unrecorded immune exposures were likely present. The donor was CMV seronegative and belonged to the group of 352 seronegative cohort members. Each donor provided a peripheral blood sample, and peripheral blood mononuclear cells were used for TCR beta sequencing. Genomic DNA extraction from the blood cell samples was performed with the Qiagen DNeasy Blood Extraction Kit. This sample was included in a study of cytomegalovirus exposure and HLA in healthy donors listed by TCRdb under 2017. At the level of the whole study: An earlier analysis of roughly 630 of the donors reported 250 to 300 Gb of sequence data and approximately 110 million unique TCR beta sequences from roughly 200 million T cells. Approximately 300 gigabases of sequencing data and 80 million or so unique TCR sequences were included in an early release covering about 620 HLA-typed donors. Of the roughly 390 genotyped donors, 65% to 90% were placed in the genetic ancestry cluster associated with self-reported Caucasian donors. The study was designed to test whether signatures of past pathogen exposure could be identified by cataloging public T cell receptors. The T cell repertoires of some 670 subjects were profiled by immunosequencing and related to cytomegalovirus serostatus. Besides the first cohort of approximately 670 subjects, a separate validation cohort made up of over 100 different subjects was used. High-throughput TCR immunosequencing, statistical association of individual TCRs with disease status, and machine learning were combined to predict cytomegalovirus infection status. A later analysis re-examined previously published TCR beta repertoires from more than 650 donors and added high-resolution HLA genotyping to investigate patterns of TCR occurrence. Rather than using new phenotypic data, the later analysis identified candidate immune exposures from TCR beta sequences and from how often those sequences occurred across donors. An earlier analysis of approximately 640 of the donors applied high-throughput TCR beta sequencing to assess whether each TCR beta V gene segment acted as functional or pseudogenic. Donor age, sex, ethnicity and CMV serostatus were compiled alongside the repertoire data. Genome-wide SNP genotypes for about 65% of the roughly 670 donors were used in a later genetic analysis, which treated that subset as a discovery cohort. Every repertoire in the discovery cohort had been generated on one and the same sequencing platform. Class I and class II HLA loci were covered by the typing at four-digit resolution. Typing coverage varied by locus: roughly 629-630 donors for A, B, C, DRB1 and DQB1; some 520 for DQA1; about 590 for DPA1; roughly 450 for DPB1. About five DR-DQ haplotypes were treated as single units for association and clustering because of strong linkage in the cohort. Among some 400 genotyped donors of the cohort, an average of approximately 240,000 unique TCR beta nucleotide sequences was sequenced per donor, of which 15% to 20% were non-productive. On the study overall, not on this receptor specifically: Because HLA typing was missing for some donors at each locus, association tests included only the typed subset. A total of 150 to 200 TCR beta chains were listed by the study as associated with cytomegalovirus. Most TCR sequences were observed very rarely across donors, whereas some public TCRs were present in many individuals. The 87-base-pair reads could not distinguish some IMGT-functional V segments, including TRBV6-2 and TRBV6-3, so those segments were excluded. In a later analysis, HLA-associated TCR beta chains showed more clonal expansion and lower generation probabilities than non-associated chains that were equally common. In an earlier analysis of some 550 of the donors, most TCR beta V segments were observed in productive rearrangements about 90% or about 30% of the time, broadly matching IMGT annotations. Cytomegalovirus status was reported to be diagnosed by the classifier with high specificity and sensitivity in both the original and validation cohorts. Assigning TCR associations to individual alleles was difficult when HLA alleles, especially DR and DQ, strongly co-occurred. The authors suggested that the approach could potentially be extended to other disease states and immunological phenotypes. A cluster of highly shared sequence variants was judged likely to represent a technical artifact of the sequencing pipeline. According to a later analysis, most CMV-associated TCR beta chains appeared to be HLA-restricted, and the HLA associations seemed to be driven largely by CMV exposure. According to a later analysis, parvovirus B19, influenza, CMV and Epstein-Barr virus appeared linked to several top co-occurrence clusters. CMV serostatus was the only immune exposure information available for the cohort. Compared with the 666-donor mean, donors in an Asian-associated ancestry cluster had fewer N-insertions in productive TCRs, according to a later genetic analysis. The earlier analysis of about 600 of the donors excluded seventeen rarely observed V segments, including chromosome 9 orphons, because counts were too low. At a false discovery rate of 0.05, a later analysis linked 16,000 or so TCR beta sequences to specific HLA alleles. In a later analysis, the rate of TCR association differed among HLA loci, with DRB1 alleles having the most associated TCRs and HLA-C alleles having the fewest. This cohort had only TCR beta chains sequenced, and the lack of alpha or paired-chain data limited which features could be detected. The presence/absence analyses assumed that sequencing depth was roughly uniform across donors, and that assumption may not be true. In a later genetic analysis, a missense DCLRE1C variant was associated with V-gene and J-gene trimming of TCR beta chains, and the association was replicated in an independent cohort. A further reported finding was that TCR beta sequences accurately predicted the HLA-A and HLA-B alleles for most subjects in the first cohort. Linkage disequilibrium might explain the correlated functional status among segregating V segments, but an unknown experimental factor could not be excluded. In vitro tests confirmed that three of the cytomegalovirus-associated TCR beta chains recognize cytomegalovirus antigens.

Library preparation employed the immunoSEQ multiplex PCR assay. For the multiplex PCR, a mixture combining 60 forward primers for TCR Vbeta segments and 13 reverse primers for TCR Jbeta segments was used. The CDR3 region of rearranged TCR beta genes was amplified from genomic DNA by a multiplex PCR assay. The amplified TCR beta libraries were sequenced on the Illumina HiSeq System as 87-base-pair reads. Per the authors' processing: A later analysis tallied roughly 76 million unique TCR beta chains across the 700 or so repertoires, and about 12 million of those chains were shared by two or more donors. A nearest-neighbor algorithm error-corrected the raw reads and collapsed the reads into unique sequences, merging closely related sequences to remove PCR and sequencing errors. Alignment of CDR3 sequences to IMGT reference sequences was used to assign V, D and J gene segments. For a sequence to be retained, a match of at least six nucleotides was required to both a V gene segment and a J gene segment. Rearrangements were called productive when the CDR3 lacked stop codons and stayed in frame with V and J; all others were non-productive. CDR3 was defined by IMGT convention, running from the second conserved V-encoded cysteine to the conserved J-encoded phenylalanine. Sequences without an unambiguous match to a single V gene segment were excluded from the earlier analysis of 450 to 750 of the donors. An earlier analysis of 550 to 650 of the donors classified V segments as functional when productive rearrangements were above 56.7% and as segregating when the standard deviation between donors was above 5%. A statistical classification framework was developed to diagnose cytomegalovirus status using the catalog of TCR beta chain sequences. In a later analysis, TCR nucleotide sequences were compared against IMGT/GENE-DB human TR gene sequences so that V and J genes could be assigned. In a later analysis, CDR3 sequences and most-parsimonious VDJ recombination scenarios were assigned using the TCRdist pipeline. In a later analysis, each TCR beta chain was defined by its CDR3 amino acid sequence together with its V-gene family, and reads without a unique V-gene family were excluded. To address suspected cross-contamination and a sequencing artifact, a later analysis removed around 600 highly shared, low-generation-probability nucleotide sequences. In a later analysis, a clonal expansion index for each public chain was calculated from normalized within-repertoire ranks of inferred template counts. In a later analysis, generation probabilities were computed with a VDJ recombination model fitted to out-of-frame rearrangements, and the resulting probabilities were checked against IGoR. Hypergeometric tests were used in a later analysis to score TCR-TCR, TCR-HLA and TCR-CMV co-occurrence, with a repertoire-size bias correction applied to the TCR pairs. In a later analysis, false discovery rates were estimated by permuting HLA or CMV assignments 20 times. In a later analysis, co-occurring TCRs were grouped using DBSCAN, with TCRdist sequence similarity added in when clustering inside HLA-allele-positive subsets. Co-occurrence clustering excluded repertoires with fewer than 30,000 or more than 120,000 public chains, plus five with anomalous nucleotide sharing. TCRdb mirrors the immuneACCESS table, restricted to in-frame sequences. Some clones are absent from its copies; in checked studies, under half trace to an unresolved V gene, and the reason for the others is unknown. V and J calls and clone size come straight from that table; D and trimming were deduced from the DNA. Across this sample there are approximately 170,000 clones, with around three quarters seen only once. The ten biggest clones cover 1.5% to 1.7% of the sample.

CDR1 SEHNR and CDR2 FQNEAQ were looked up in the germline V gene (reference sequence). V and J lose 7 bases and 6 bases, and a span of 15 bases separates them. The CDR3 holds 14 amino acids from the cysteine to the phenylalanine. This entry keeps only the CDR3 DNA: 42 bases, framed from base 1. Sequenced: PBMCs. The chain joins TRBV7-9 to TRBJ2-2; the best D guess is TRBD2, with 7 bases matching. The source is a man in his forties in good health and CMV-seronegative. The CDR3 reads CASTRGGAAGELFF. The bases read TGTGCCAGCACCCGTGGGGGGGCGGCCGGGGAGCTGTTTTTT.